This record looks at one TCR beta chain sequence and its context. This entry is derived from a study of blood T cell repertoires in COVID-19. Under the authors' procedure: Nucleated cell counts were estimated from reference gene primer amplification. Repertoires were generated with immunoSEQ multiplex PCR, while TCRdb's copy carries only in-frame clones and drops some. The V and J calls and the clone size are those of that table, but D and trimming were determined from the DNA. Among some 70,000 clones listed, 80% were seen once. Germline CDR1 reads SGDLS; CDR2 reads YYNGEE. V lost 0 bases, J lost 6 bases, and 1 base stayed unmatched. This CDR3 spans 15 amino acids.

The TCR was taken from a human donor in a cohort sampled during active COVID-19. Specimen: peripheral blood. V gene TRBV9 combines with J gene TRBJ2-2, with 11 bases matching TRBD2. CDR3 coding DNA: TGTGCCAGCAGCGTAGTAGCGGGGGGGCCCGGGGAGCTGTTTTTT. Translation: CASSVVAGGPGELFF.